The clone carrying this TCR beta chain occurred many times. Its matching antigen is unknown. The DNA ends 3 residues before the CDR3 does, and the rest of the CDR3 is filled in from the germline J gene. The data belong to a study of T cell clonality in common variable immunodeficiency. General study results and limits: TCRbeta clonality was increased in CVID versus healthy controls.

Equal genomic DNA amounts from CVID and control samples were sequenced. Generated by immunoSEQ multiplex PCR, the TCRdb table keeps only in-frame clones and is missing some. The data show around 34,000 clones, with none appearing a single time. Donors gave 5 to 8 ml heparinized peripheral whole blood. This CDR3 comprises 15 residues. CDR1 and CDR2 from the germline V gene are PRHDT and FYEKMQ (reference sequence). Unmatched junction bases numbered 11, after V lost 5 bases and J lost 7 bases. The clonotype originates from a person aged 18 to 75 in good health. The rearrangement uses TRBV13 and TRBJ2-4, with TRBD1 matching 7 bases. The sequencing sample was made of peripheral blood mononuclear cells. The CDR3 loop reads CASSGNRQGSNIQYF. The covered CDR3 bases are TGTGCCAGCAGCGGAAATCGACAGGGAAGTAACATT.